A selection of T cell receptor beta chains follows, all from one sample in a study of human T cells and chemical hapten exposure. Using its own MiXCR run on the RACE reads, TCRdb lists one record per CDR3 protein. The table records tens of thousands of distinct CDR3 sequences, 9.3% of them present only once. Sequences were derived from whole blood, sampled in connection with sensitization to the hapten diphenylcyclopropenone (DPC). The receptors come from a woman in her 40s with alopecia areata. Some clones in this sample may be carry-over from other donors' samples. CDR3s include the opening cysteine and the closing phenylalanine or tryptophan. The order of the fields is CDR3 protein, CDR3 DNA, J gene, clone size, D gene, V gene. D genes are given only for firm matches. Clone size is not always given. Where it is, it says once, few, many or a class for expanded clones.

CASSDAGGSFADEQFF,TGTGCCAGCAGTGACGCGGGGGGGTCGTTCGCGGATGAGCAGTTCTTC,TRBJ2-1,.,TRBD2,TRBV6-4
CSAGGEGYTF,TGCAGTGCTGGGGGGGAAGGCTACACCTTC,TRBJ1-2,many,.,TRBV20-1
CASSQQGHSTDTQYF,TGTGCCAGCAGCCAGCAGGGTCACAGCACAGATACGCAGTATTTT,TRBJ2-3,many,.,TRBV7-3
CASSQDLQGPFTDTQYF,TGCGCCAGCAGCCAAGATCTCCAGGGGCCTTTCACAGATACGCAGTATTTT,TRBJ2-3,few,.,TRBV4-1
CASSFMAGRNIQYF,TGTGCCAGCAGCTTTATGGCAGGCAGGAACATTCAGTACTTC,TRBJ2-4,few,.,TRBV5-6
CASSSTDRDWDTQYF,TGTGCCAGCAGCTCTACGGACAGAGATTGGGATACGCAGTATTTT,TRBJ2-3,few,.,TRBV7-9
CASSLEGPGHQPQHF,TGCGCCAGCAGCTTGGAGGGACCGGGACATCAGCCCCAGCATTTT,TRBJ1-5,.,.,TRBV5-1
CASSPSGTGGGNIQYF,TGTGCCAGCTCCCCTAGCGGGACAGGGGGCGGAAACATTCAGTACTTC,TRBJ2-4,.,TRBD1,TRBV18
CASSLGHTTDTQYF,TGTGCCAGCAGCTTGGGGCATACCACAGATACGCAGTATTTT,TRBJ2-3,.,.,TRBV7-3
CASSPGLAGGTSYNEQFF,TGTGCCAGCAGCCCCGGACTAGCGGGGGGCACTTCCTACAATGAGCAGTTCTTC,TRBJ2-1,many,TRBD2,TRBV5-4
CSAWGGSYNSPLHF,TGCAGTGCTTGGGGGGGCTCCTATAATTCACCCCTCCACTTT,TRBJ1-6,many,.,TRBV20-1
CSAVHERGASTDTQYF,TGCAGTGCTGTTCATGAGCGGGGGGCTAGCACAGATACGCAGTATTTT,TRBJ2-3,many,TRBD2,TRBV20-1
CSVGGGGNTEAFF,TGCAGCGTTGGTGGAGGGGGGAACACTGAAGCTTTCTTT,TRBJ1-1,many,.,TRBV29-1
CSAHQQGLNEQFF,TGCAGTGCTCACCAACAGGGGTTGAATGAGCAGTTCTTC,TRBJ2-1,many,TRBD1,TRBV20-1
CASSYSIQRGYNEQFF,TGTGCCAGCAGTTACTCTATCCAGCGGGGTTACAATGAGCAGTTCTTC,TRBJ2-1,.,TRBD2,TRBV6-2/TRBV6-3
CASSLMGALLQPQHF,TGTGCCAGCAGCTTAATGGGAGCCCTCCTCCAGCCCCAGCATTTT,TRBJ1-5,many,.,TRBV7-8
CSAGERWPQHF,TGCAGTGCCGGAGAGAGATGGCCCCAGCATTTT,TRBJ1-5,few,.,TRBV20-1
CSVYWGETQYF,TGCAGCGTTTATTGGGGTGAGACCCAGTACTTC,TRBJ2-5,.,.,TRBV29-1
CASSLADQDTQYF,TGTGCCAGCAGCTTGGCGGATCAAGATACGCAGTATTTT,TRBJ2-3,.,.,TRBV5-4
CASSQKGGNYEQYF,TGTGCCAGCAGCCAAAAAGGGGGGAACTACGAGCAGTACTTC,TRBJ2-7,many,.,TRBV3-1
CSARGAIRVYNEQFF,TGCAGTGCTAGAGGGGCGATTAGGGTCTACAATGAGCAGTTCTTC,TRBJ2-1,many,.,TRBV20-1
CASSWKSGGAGEQFF,TGTGCCAGCAGCTGGAAGAGCGGGGGGGCAGGTGAGCAGTTCTTC,TRBJ2-1,many,TRBD2,TRBV5-4
CASSLTGGKTGELFF,TGTGCCAGCAGCTTGACAGGGGGTAAAACCGGGGAGCTGTTTTTT,TRBJ2-2,.,TRBD1,TRBV5-6
CASKKDGQPQHF,TGTGCCAGCAAGAAGGACGGTCAGCCCCAGCATTTT,TRBJ1-5,many,.,TRBV12-3/TRBV12-4
CSALQGGPSLTGELFF,TGCAGTGCTCTCCAGGGGGGTCCTTCTCTCACCGGGGAGCTGTTTTTT,TRBJ2-2,many,.,TRBV20-1
CASSYQETQYF,TGCGCCAGCAGCTACCAAGAGACCCAGTACTTC,TRBJ2-5,many,.,TRBV5-1
CASSLRTSGVYEQYF,TGTGCCAGCAGCCTTCGGACTAGCGGGGTCTACGAGCAGTACTTC,TRBJ2-7,few,TRBD2,TRBV7-2
CASSPQFSGNTIYF,TGTGCCAGCAGTCCCCAGTTCTCTGGAAACACCATATATTTT,TRBJ1-3,many,.,TRBV2
CASSFGGTQYF,TGTGCCAGCAGCTTCGGGGGTACGCAGTATTTT,TRBJ2-3,many,.,TRBV7-6
CASSFGPVRDTQYF,TGTGCCAGCAGTTTCGGGCCGGTCAGGGATACGCAGTATTTT,TRBJ2-3,.,.,TRBV28
CASSQAGGMDEQFF,TGCGCCAGCAGCCAGGCGGGGGGGATGGATGAGCAGTTCTTC,TRBJ2-1,many,TRBD2,TRBV4-3
CASSLPRQGTGELFF,TGTGCCAGCAGTCTCCCGAGGCAGGGCACCGGGGAGCTGTTTTTT,TRBJ2-2,.,.,TRBV28
CASSSRTGMGEQYF,TGTGCCAGCAGCTCCCGTACAGGGATGGGCGAGCAGTACTTC,TRBJ2-7,many,.,TRBV7-2
CASATTGAGVNTGELFF,TGTGCCAGCGCCACAACCGGGGCGGGCGTGAACACCGGGGAGCTGTTTTTT,TRBJ2-2,many,.,TRBV12-3/TRBV12-4
CASSQDRGTQYF,TGTGCCAGCAGCCAAGATCGGGGGACCCAGTACTTC,TRBJ2-5,.,.,TRBV3-1
CASSQRVDSPNTEAFF,TGTGCCAGCAGCCAACGGGTGGACAGCCCGAACACTGAAGCTTTCTTT,TRBJ1-1,many,.,TRBV14
CAIRGGLDNEQFF,TGTGCCATCAGGGGAGGACTAGACAATGAGCAGTTCTTC,TRBJ2-1,.,TRBD2,TRBV10-3
CASSSMPLGDTQYF,TGTGCCAGCAGCTCCATGCCCCTGGGGGATACGCAGTATTTT,TRBJ2-3,few,.,TRBV7-9
CASSRAPTGSSYEQYF,TGCGCCAGCAGCCGCGCCCCTACGGGAAGCTCCTACGAGCAGTACTTC,TRBJ2-7,many,.,TRBV5-1
CASSLSGTGLQETQYF,TGCGCCAGCAGCCTATCCGGGACAGGCCTCCAAGAGACCCAGTACTTC,TRBJ2-5,many,TRBD1,TRBV5-1
CASSQAHRTPTDTQYF,TGCGCCAGCAGCCAAGCCCACCGAACCCCCACAGATACGCAGTATTTT,TRBJ2-3,many,.,TRBV4-3
CASRLAGGLPDTQYF,TGTGCCAGCAGGCTAGCGGGGGGGCTGCCAGATACGCAGTATTTT,TRBJ2-3,many,TRBD2,TRBV27